The 5 T cell receptor beta chains below were found in one sample sequenced in a study of cytomegalovirus exposure and HLA in healthy donors. With 60 Vbeta and 13 Jbeta primers, the PCR was carried out. Only in-frame clones appear in the TCRdb table, and some are missing; sequencing was by immunoSEQ multiplex PCR. The sample table sets out 180,000 or so clones. Specimen: PBMCs. These receptors were obtained from a boy aged 10-17 years in good health and CMV-seronegative.

The genes are TRBV5-6 and TRBJ1-1; no firm D call. Trimming left V 0 bases short and J 4 bases short, with 10 bases between. Per germline, CDR1 SGHDT and CDR2 YYEEEE. This CDR3 contains 14 residues. CDR3 coding DNA: TGTGCCAGCAGCTTGGCCCCCCTCCTCACTGAAGCTTTCTTT. Amino acids: CASSLAPLLTEAFF.

The chain links TRBV9 to TRBJ2-5, with 10 bases matching TRBD1. CDR1 and CDR2 from the germline V gene are SGDLS and YYNGEE. The CDR3 is made up of 15 amino acids. Trimming at V came to 2 bases and at J to 3 bases, leaving 4 bases not matched to a gene. The CDR3 coding sequence is TGTGCCAGCAGCGTGCGGACAGGGGGGAAAGAGACCCAGTACTTC. Translation gives CASSVRTGGKETQYF.

This chain joins TRBV6-5 and TRBJ2-5; 11 nucleotides agree with TRBD2. The J call may be incorrect, as the DNA end agrees better with TRBJ2-7. The V gene's germline CDR1 is MNHEY and CDR2 SVGAGI. The CDR3 runs to 14 residues. The CDR3 protein is CASSRASGGYEQYF. In nucleotides, the CDR3 is TGTGCCAGCAGTAGGGCTAGCGGGGGGTACGAGCAGTACTTC.

J is TRBJ1-1 and V is TRBV7-6, with D possibly TRBD1 on 5 matching bases. The CDR3 spans 14 residues. Trimming took off 2 bases at V and 3 bases at J, with 10 bases between the two ends. Germline V lookup: CDR1 SGHVS, CDR2 FNYEAQ. The CDR3 sequence: CASSLSGGDTEAFF. CDR3 bases: TGTGCCAGCAGCTTAAGTGGGGGGGACACTGAAGCTTTCTTT.

This chain joins TRBV20-1 and TRBJ2-7; D gene unclear. V dropped 6 bases and J dropped 0 bases, with 6 bases sitting between them. CDR3 size: 11 residues. CDR1 is DFQATT and CDR2 is SNEGSKA in the germline V gene (reference sequence). The CDR3 loop reads CSAQLSYEQYF. The DNA for the CDR3 is TGCAGTGCCCAACTCTCCTACGAGCAGTACTTC.